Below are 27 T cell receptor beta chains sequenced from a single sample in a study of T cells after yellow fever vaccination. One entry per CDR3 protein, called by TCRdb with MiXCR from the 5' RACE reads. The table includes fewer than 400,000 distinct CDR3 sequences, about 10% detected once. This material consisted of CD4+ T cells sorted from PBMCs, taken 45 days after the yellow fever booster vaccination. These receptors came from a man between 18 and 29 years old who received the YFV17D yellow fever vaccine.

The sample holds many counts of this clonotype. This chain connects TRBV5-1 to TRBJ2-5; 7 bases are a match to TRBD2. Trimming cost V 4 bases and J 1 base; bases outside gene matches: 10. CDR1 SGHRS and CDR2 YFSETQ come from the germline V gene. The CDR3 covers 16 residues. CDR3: CASSPAWRGSQETQYF. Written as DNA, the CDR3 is TGCGCCAGCAGCCCGGCCTGGCGGGGGTCCCAAGAGACCCAGTACTTC.

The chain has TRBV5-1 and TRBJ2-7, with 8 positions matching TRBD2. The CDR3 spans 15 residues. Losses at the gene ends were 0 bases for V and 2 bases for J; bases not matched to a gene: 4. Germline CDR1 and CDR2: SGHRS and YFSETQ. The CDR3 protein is CASSLVRGGTYEQYF. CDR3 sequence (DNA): TGCGCCAGCAGCTTGGTACGGGGGGGGACCTACGAGCAGTACTTC. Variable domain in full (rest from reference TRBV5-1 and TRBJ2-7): KAGVTQTPRYLIKTRGQQVTLSCSPISGHRSVSWYQQTPGQGLQFLFEYFSETQRNKGNFPGRFSGRQFSNSRSEMNVSTLELGDSALYLCASSLVRGGTYEQYFGPGTRLTVT.

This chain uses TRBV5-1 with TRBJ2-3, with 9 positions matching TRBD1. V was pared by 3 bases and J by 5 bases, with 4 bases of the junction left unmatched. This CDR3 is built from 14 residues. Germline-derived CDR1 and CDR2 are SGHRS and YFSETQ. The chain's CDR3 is CASSWGTGRDTQYF. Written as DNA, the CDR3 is TGCGCCAGCAGCTGGGGGACAGGGAGAGATACGCAGTATTTT.

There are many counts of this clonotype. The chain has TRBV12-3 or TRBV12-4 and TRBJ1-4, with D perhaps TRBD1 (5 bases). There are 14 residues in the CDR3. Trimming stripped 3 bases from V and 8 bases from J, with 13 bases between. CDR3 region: CASSLGRVREKLFF. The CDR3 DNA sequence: TGTGCCAGCAGTTTGGGCAGGGTACGGGAAAAACTGTTTTTT.

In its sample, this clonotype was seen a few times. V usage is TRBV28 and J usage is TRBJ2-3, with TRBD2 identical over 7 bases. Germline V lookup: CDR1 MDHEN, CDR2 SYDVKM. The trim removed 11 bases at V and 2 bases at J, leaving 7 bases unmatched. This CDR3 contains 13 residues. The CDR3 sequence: CAASAGNTDTQYF. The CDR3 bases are TGTGCCGCGTCAGCGGGGAACACAGATACGCAGTATTTT.

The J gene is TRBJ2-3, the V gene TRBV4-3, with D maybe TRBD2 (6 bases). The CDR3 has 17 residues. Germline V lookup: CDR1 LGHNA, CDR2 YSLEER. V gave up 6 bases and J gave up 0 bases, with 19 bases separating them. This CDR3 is CASSRAHLAASTDTQYF. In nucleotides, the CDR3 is TGCGCCAGCAGTCGTGCCCACTTAGCGGCTAGCACAGATACGCAGTATTTT.

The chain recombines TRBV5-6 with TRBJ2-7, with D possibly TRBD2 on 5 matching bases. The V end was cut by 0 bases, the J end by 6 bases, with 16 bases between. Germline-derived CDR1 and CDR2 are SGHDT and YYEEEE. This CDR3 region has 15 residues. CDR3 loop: CASSLAGLGLAEQYF. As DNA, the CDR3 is TGTGCCAGCAGCTTGGCGGGGTTAGGGCTCGCCGAGCAGTACTTC.

CDR3 in amino acids: CASTLREGGNNEQFF. The CDR3 region has the DNA TGTGCCAGCACCCTCAGGGAGGGGGGTAACAATGAGCAGTTCTTC. The chain combines TRBV6-1 with TRBJ2-1, with D perhaps matching TRBD2 (7 bases). Germline V gene lookup returns CDR1 MNHNS and CDR2 SASEGT. Trimming cost V 7 bases and J 5 bases, with 18 bases left between them. The CDR3 is 15 amino acids.

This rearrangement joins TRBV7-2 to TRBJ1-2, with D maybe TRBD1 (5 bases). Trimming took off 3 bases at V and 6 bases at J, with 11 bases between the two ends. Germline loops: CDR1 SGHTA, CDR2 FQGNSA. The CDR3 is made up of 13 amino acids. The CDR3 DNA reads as TGTGCCAGCAGCTTCGCAGGGTCCGATGGCTACACCTTC. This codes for CASSFAGSDGYTF.

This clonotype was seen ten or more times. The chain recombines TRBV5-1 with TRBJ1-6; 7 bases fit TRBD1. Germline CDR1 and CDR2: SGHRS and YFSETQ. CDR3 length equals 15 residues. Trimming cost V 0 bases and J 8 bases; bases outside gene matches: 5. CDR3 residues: CASSLDRGSDSPLHF. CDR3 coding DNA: TGCGCCAGCAGCTTGGACAGGGGTAGTGATTCACCCCTCCACTTT.

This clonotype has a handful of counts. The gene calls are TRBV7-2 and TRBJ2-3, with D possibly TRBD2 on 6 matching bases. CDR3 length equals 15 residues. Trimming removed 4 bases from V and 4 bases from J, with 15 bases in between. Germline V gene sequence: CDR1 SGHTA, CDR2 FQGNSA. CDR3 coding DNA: TGTGCCAGCAGCTCTCGGGGAGGTGGGGCAGATACGCAGTATTTT. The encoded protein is CASSSRGGGADTQYF. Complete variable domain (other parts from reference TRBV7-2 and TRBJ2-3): GAGVSQSPSNKVTEKGKDVELRCDPISGHTALYWYRQSLGQGLEFLIYFQGNSAPDKSGLPSDRFSAERTGGSVSTLTIQRTQQEDSAVYLCASSSRGGGADTQYFGPGTRLTVL.

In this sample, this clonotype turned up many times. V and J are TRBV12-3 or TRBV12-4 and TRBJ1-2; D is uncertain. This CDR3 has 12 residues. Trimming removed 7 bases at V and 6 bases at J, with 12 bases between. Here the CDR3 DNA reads TGTGCCAGCACCCAAACAAGGGATGGCTACACCTTC. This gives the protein CASTQTRDGYTF.

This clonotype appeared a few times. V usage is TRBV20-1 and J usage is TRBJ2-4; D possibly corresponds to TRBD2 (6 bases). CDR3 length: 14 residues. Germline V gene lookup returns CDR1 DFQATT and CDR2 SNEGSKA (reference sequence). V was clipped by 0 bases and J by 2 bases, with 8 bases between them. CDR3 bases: TGCAGTGCTAGAGAGGGGGGTTCCAAAAACATTCAGTACTTC. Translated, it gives CSAREGGSKNIQYF.

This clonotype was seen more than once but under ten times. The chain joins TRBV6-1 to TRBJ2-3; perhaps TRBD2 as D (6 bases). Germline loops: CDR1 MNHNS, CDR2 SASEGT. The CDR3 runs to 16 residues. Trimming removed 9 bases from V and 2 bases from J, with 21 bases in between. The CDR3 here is CASRGRFWLITDTQYF. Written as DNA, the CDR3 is TGTGCCAGTCGTGGGAGGTTTTGGTTGATCACAGATACGCAGTATTTT.

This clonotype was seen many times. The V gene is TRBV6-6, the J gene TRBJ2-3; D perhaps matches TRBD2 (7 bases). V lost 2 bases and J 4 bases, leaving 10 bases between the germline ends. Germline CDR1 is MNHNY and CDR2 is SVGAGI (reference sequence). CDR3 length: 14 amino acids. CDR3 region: CASSYGGAADTQYF. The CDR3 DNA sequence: TGTGCCAGCAGTTACGGGGGGGCCGCAGATACGCAGTATTTT.

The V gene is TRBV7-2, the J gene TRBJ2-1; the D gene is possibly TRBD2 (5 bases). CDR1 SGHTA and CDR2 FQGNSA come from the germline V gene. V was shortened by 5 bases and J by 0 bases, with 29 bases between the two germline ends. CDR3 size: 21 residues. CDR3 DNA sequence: TGTGCCAGCAGCCGCCGAGAACCCCTAGGGAGATCGGACGGCTCCTACAATGAGCAGTTCTTC. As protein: CASSRREPLGRSDGSYNEQFF.

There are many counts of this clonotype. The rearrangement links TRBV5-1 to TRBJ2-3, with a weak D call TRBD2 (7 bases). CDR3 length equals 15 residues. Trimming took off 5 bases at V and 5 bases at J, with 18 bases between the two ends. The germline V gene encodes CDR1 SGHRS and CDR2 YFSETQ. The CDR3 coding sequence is TGCGCCAGCAGTTTCGTGGGGGGGCGGCAAGATACGCAGTATTTT. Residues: CASSFVGGRQDTQYF.

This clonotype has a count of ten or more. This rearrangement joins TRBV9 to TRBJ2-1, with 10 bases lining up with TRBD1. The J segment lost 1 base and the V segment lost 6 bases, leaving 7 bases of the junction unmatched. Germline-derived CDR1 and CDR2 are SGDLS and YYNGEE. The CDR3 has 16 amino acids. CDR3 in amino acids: CASTFGQGGSYNEQFF. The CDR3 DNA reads TGTGCCAGCACCTTCGGACAGGGGGGTTCCTACAATGAGCAGTTCTTC.

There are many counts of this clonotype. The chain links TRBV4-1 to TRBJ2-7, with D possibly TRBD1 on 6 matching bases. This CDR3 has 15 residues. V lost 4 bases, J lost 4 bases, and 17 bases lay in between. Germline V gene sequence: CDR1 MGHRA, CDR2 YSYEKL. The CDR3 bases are TGCGCCAGCAGCCTCCGCCTCGGACAGCTGTACGAGCAGTACTTC. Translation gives CASSLRLGQLYEQYF.

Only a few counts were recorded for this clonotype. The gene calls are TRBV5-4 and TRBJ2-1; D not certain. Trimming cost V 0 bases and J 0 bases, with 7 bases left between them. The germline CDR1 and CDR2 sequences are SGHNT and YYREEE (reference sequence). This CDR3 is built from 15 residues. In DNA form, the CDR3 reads TGTGCCAGCAGCTTGGGTCCAGCCTCCTACAATGAGCAGTTCTTC. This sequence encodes CASSLGPASYNEQFF.

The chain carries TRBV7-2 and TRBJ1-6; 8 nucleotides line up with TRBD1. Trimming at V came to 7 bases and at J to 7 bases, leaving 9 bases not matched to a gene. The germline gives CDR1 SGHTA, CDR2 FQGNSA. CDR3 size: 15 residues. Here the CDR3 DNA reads TGTGCCAGCACCCTAGGGGACAGGCCCAATTCACCCCTCCACTTT. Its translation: CASTLGDRPNSPLHF.

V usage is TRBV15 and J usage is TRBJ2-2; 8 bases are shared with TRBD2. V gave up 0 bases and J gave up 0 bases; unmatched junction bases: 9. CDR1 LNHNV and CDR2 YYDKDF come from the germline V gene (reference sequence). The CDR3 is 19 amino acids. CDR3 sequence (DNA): TGTGCCACCAGCAGAGATGGAAGGACTAGCACCCCGAACACCGGGGAGCTGTTTTTT. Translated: CATSRDGRTSTPNTGELFF.

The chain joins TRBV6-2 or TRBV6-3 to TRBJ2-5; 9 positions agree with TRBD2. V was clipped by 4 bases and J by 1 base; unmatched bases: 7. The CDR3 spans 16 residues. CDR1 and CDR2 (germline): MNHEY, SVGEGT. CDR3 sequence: CASSSRTSAFQETQYF. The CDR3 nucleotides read TGTGCCAGCAGTTCCCGGACTAGCGCCTTCCAAGAGACCCAGTACTTC.

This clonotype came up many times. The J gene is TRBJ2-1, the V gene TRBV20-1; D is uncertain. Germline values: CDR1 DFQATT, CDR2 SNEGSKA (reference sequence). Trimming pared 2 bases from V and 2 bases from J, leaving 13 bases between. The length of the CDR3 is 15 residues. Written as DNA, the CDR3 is TGCAGTGCTAGAAAAGCGATTCCTCCCTACAATGAGCAGTTCTTC. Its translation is CSARKAIPPYNEQFF.

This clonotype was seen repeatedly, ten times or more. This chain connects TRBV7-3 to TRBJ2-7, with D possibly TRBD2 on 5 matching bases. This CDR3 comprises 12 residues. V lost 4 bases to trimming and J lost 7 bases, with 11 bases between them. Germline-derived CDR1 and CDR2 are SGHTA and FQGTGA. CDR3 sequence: CASSSRTGEQYF. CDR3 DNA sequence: TGTGCCAGCAGCTCCCGGACGGGGGAGCAGTACTTC.

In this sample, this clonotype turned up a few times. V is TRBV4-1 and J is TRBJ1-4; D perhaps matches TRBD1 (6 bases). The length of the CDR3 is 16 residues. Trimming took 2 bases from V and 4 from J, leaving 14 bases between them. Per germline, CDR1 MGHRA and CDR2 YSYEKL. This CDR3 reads CASSQRTGIRNEKLFF. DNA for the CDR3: TGCGCCAGCAGCCAACGTACAGGGATCCGTAATGAAAAACTGTTTTTT.

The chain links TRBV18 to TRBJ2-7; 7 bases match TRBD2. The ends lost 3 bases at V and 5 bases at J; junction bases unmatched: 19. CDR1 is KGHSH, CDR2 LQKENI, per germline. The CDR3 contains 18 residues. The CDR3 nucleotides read TGTGCCAGCTCACCGAGGAGCAGCGGGCGGGGGTTTGGGCACGAGCAGTACGTC. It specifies CASSPRSSGRGFGHEQYV.